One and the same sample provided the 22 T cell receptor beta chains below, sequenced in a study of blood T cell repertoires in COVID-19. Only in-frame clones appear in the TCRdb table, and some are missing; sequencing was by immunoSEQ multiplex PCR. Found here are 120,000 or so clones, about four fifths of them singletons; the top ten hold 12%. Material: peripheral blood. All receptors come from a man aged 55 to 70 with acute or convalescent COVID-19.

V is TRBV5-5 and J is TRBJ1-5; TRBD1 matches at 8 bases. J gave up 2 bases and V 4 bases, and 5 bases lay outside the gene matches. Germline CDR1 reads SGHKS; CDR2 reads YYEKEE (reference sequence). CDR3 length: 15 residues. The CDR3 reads CASSPTGQGNQPQHF. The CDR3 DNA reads TGTGCCAGCAGCCCCACGGGACAGGGCAATCAGCCCCAGCATTTT. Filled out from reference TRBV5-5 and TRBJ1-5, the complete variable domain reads DAGVTQSPTHLIKTRGQQVTLRCSPISGHKSVSWYQQVLGQGPQFIFQYYEKEERGRGNFPDRFSARQFPNYSSELNVNALLLGDSALYLCASSPTGQGNQPQHFGDGTRLSIL.

CDR3 in amino acids: CASSDARGTDTQYF. For the CDR3, the DNA is TGTGCCAGCAGCGACGCCCGGGGCACAGATACGCAGTATTTT. This chain joins TRBV25-1 and TRBJ2-3; D call uncertain. The V gene lost 6 bases and the J gene lost 1 base, with 11 bases spanning the gap. Germline V gives CDR1 MGHDK, CDR2 SYGVNS. The CDR3 contains 14 residues.

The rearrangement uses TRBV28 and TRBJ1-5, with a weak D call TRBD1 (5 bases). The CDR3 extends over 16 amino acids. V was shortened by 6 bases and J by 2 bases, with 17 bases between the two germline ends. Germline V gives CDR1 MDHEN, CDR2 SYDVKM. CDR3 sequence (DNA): TGTGCCAGCAGCCCTTCAGGGAGGGTTGGCAATCAGCCCCAGCATTTT. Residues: CASSPSGRVGNQPQHF.

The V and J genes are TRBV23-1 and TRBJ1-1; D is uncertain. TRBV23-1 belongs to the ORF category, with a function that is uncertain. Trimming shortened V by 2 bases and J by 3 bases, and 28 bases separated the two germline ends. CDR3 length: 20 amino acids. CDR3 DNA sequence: TGCGCCAGCAGTCAAACTGGTCGAAATCGTCACCCCGGAGAGGACACTGAAGCTTTCTTT. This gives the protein CASSQTGRNRHPGEDTEAFF.

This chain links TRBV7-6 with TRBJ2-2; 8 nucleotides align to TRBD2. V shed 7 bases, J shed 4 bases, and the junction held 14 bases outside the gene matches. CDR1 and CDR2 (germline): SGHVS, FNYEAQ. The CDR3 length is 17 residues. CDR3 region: CASTRTAGGRSTGELFF. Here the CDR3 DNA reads TGTGCCAGCACCCGAACCGCCGGCGGGAGGAGCACCGGGGAGCTGTTTTTT.

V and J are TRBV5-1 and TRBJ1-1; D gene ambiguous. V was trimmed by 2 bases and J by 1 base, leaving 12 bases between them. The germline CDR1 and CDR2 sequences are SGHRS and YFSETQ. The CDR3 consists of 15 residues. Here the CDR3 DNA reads TGCGCCAGCAGCTTTGATGGCAGACAGAACACTGAAGCTTTCTTT. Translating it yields CASSFDGRQNTEAFF.

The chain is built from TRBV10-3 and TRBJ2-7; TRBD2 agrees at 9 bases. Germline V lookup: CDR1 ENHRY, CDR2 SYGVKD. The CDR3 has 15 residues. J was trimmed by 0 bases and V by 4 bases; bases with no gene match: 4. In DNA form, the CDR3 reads TGTGCCATCAGTGGGGCGGGAGGGGGCTCCTACGAGCAGTACTTC. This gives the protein CAISGAGGGSYEQYF.

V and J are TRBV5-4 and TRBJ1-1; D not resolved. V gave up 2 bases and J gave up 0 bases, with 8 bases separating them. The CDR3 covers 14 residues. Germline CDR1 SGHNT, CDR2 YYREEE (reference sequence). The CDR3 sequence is CASSFRQMNTEAFF. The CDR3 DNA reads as TGTGCCAGCAGCTTTAGACAAATGAACACTGAAGCTTTCTTT.

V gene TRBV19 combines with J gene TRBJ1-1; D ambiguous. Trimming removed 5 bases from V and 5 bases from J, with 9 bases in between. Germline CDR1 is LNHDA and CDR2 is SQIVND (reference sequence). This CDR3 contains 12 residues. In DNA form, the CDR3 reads TGTGCCAGTAGTCCTAGAAGGACTGAAGCTTTCTTT. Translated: CASSPRRTEAFF.

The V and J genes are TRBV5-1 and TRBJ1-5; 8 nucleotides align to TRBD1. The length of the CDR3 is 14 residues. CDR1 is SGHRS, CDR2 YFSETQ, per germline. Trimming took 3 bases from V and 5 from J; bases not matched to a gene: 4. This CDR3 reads CASSSTGGDQPQHF. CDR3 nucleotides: TGCGCCAGCAGCTCTACAGGGGGTGATCAGCCCCAGCATTTT.

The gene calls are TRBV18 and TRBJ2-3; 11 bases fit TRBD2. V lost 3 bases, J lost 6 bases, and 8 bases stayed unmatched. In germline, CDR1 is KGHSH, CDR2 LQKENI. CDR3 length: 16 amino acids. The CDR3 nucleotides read TGTGCCAGCTCACCGCTCGCTAGCGGGAGGAGGGATACGCAGTATTTT. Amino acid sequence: CASSPLASGRRDTQYF. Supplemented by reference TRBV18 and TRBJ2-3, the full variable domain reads NAGVMQNPRHLVRRRGQEARLRCSPMKGHSHVYWYRQLPEEGLKFMVYLQKENIIDESGMPKERFSAEFPKEGPSILRIQQVVRGDSAAYFCASSPLASGRRDTQYFGPGTRLTVL.

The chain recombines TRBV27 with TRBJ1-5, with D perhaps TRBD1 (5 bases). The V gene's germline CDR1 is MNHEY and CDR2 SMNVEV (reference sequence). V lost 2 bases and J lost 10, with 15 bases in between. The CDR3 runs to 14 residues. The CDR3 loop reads CASSLRRVEGPQHF. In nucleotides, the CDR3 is TGTGCCAGCAGTTTACGCAGGGTCGAAGGACCCCAGCATTTT.

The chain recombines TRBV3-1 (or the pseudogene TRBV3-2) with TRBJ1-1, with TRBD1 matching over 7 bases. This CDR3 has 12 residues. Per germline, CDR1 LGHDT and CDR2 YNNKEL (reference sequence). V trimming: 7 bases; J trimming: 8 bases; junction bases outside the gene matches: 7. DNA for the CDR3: TGTGCCAGCACCCGCCTACAGGGGGAAGCTTTCTTT. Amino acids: CASTRLQGEAFF.

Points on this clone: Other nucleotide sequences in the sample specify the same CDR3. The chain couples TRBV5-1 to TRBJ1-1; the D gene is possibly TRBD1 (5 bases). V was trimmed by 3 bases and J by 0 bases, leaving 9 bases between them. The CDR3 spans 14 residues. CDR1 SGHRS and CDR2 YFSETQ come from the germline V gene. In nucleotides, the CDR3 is TGCGCCAGCAGCTACGGGGGAATGAACACTGAAGCTTTCTTT. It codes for CASSYGGMNTEAFF.

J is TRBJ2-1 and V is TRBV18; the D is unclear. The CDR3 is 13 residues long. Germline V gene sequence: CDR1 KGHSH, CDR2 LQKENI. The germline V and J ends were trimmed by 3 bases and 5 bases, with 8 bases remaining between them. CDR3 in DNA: TGTGCCAGCTCACCGCAACGGGACAATGAGCAGTTCTTC. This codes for CASSPQRDNEQFF.

CDR3 sequence: CASSLAGNTIYF. The CDR3 DNA reads TGTGCCAGCAGCCTCGCTGGAAACACCATATATTTT. The chain couples TRBV5-4 to TRBJ1-3, with D unresolved. Trimming left V 4 bases short and J 2 bases short, with 4 bases between. Germline loops: CDR1 SGHNT, CDR2 YYREEE (reference sequence). CDR3 length: 12 amino acids.

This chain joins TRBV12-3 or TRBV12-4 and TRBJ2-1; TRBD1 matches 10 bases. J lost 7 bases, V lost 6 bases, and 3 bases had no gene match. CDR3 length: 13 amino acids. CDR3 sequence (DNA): TGTGCCAGCAGCCCGGGACAGGGGAATGAGCAGTTCTTC. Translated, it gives CASSPGQGNEQFF.

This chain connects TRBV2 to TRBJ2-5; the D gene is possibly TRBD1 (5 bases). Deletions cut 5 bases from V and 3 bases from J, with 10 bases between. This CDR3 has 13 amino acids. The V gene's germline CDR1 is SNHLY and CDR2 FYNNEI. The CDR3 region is CASSLRQKETQYF. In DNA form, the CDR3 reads TGTGCCAGCAGTTTAAGACAGAAAGAGACCCAGTACTTC. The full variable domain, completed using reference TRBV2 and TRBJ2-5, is EPEVTQTPSHQVTQMGQEVILRCVPISNHLYFYWYRQILGQKVEFLVSFYNNEISEKSEIFDDQFSVERPDGSNFTLKIRSTKLEDSAMYFCASSLRQKETQYFGPGTRLLVL.

For the CDR3, the DNA is TGCGCCAGCAGCCAAGAGGGAGGAGTGTATGAGCAGTTCTTC. Translating it yields CASSQEGGVYEQFF. The chain is built from TRBV4-1 and TRBJ2-1; D possibly corresponds to TRBD2 (6 bases). V was trimmed by 0 bases and J by 8 bases, leaving 11 bases between them. Germline-derived CDR1 and CDR2 are MGHRA and YSYEKL. This CDR3 has 14 amino acids.

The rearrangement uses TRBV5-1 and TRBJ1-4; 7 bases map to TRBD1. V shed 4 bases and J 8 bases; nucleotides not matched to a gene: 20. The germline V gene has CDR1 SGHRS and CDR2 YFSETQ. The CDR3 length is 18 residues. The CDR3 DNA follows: TGCGCCAGCAGCACTAGGGACAGAGGGGGGACTGCTCGCGAAAAACTGTTTTTT. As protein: CASSTRDRGGTAREKLFF.

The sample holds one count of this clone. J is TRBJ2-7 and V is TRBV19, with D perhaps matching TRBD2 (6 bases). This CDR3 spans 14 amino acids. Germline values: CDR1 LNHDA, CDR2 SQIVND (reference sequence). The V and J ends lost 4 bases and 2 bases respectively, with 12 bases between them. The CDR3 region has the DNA TGTGCCAGTAGTACCGGGACTGCGACCTACGAGCAGTACTTC. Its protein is CASSTGTATYEQYF.

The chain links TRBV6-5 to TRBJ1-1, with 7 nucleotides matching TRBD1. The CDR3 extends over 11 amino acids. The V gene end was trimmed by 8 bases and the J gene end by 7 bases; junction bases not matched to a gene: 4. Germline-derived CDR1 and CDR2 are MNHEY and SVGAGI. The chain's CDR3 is CASLRGSEAFF. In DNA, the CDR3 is TGTGCCAGCCTCAGGGGGAGTGAAGCTTTCTTT.